The 5 T cell receptor beta chains below were found in one sample sequenced in a study of T cells in narcolepsy. Assay used: immunoSEQ multiplex PCR; TCRdb lists only in-frame clones, some missing. Of about 40,000 clones in the sample, around 89% are singletons; the top ten hold 1% to 1.5%. Sequencing was done on a sample of CD45RA- memory CD4+ T cells from PBMCs. The receptors stem from a human donor with narcolepsy.

This chain links TRBV11-3 with TRBJ2-3; D uncertain. Germline CDR1 reads SGHNT; CDR2 reads YENEEA. V gave up 5 bases and J gave up 3 bases, with 15 bases separating them. This CDR3 region has 15 residues. The CDR3 coding sequence is TGTGCCAGCAGCCCGTCCCCCGTAGCTACAGATACGCAGTATTTT. This gives the protein CASSPSPVATDTQYF.

J is TRBJ1-4 and V is TRBV11-3; D is unresolved. V lost 1 base and J lost 8, with 11 bases in between. CDR1 and CDR2 (germline): SGHNT, YENEEA. The CDR3 loop spans 14 amino acids. The CDR3 is CASSLGQNFEKLFF. The CDR3 DNA reads TGTGCCAGCAGCTTAGGGCAGAACTTCGAAAAACTGTTTTTT.

The V and J genes are TRBV18 and TRBJ1-3, with D tentatively TRBD1 (6 bases). There are 14 residues in the CDR3. V gave up 1 base and J gave up 8 bases, with 12 bases separating them. CDR1 is KGHSH and CDR2 is LQKENI in the germline V gene. Written as DNA, the CDR3 is TGTGCCAGCTCACCACAGGACAGACTGTACACCATATATTTT. It specifies CASSPQDRLYTIYF.

This rearrangement joins TRBV11-2 to TRBJ1-1; the D gene is possibly TRBD1 (5 bases). CDR3 length: 13 amino acids. Germline V CDR1 and CDR2: SGHAT, FQNNGV. V lost 4 bases to trimming and J lost 11 bases, with 17 bases between them. The CDR3 is CASSSRTTRGAFF. The CDR3 bases are TGTGCCAGCAGCTCTAGGACAACACGCGGGGCTTTCTTT.

The chain combines TRBV5-6 with TRBJ2-2; unclear D gene. The ends were cut back, 4 bases at V and 1 base at J, with 11 bases in the middle. CDR3 length: 15 residues. CDR1 and CDR2 (germline): SGHDT, YYEEEE. CDR3: CASSRRTVNTGELFF. CDR3 nucleotide sequence: TGTGCCAGCAGCCGCCGGACGGTGAACACCGGGGAGCTGTTTTTT.